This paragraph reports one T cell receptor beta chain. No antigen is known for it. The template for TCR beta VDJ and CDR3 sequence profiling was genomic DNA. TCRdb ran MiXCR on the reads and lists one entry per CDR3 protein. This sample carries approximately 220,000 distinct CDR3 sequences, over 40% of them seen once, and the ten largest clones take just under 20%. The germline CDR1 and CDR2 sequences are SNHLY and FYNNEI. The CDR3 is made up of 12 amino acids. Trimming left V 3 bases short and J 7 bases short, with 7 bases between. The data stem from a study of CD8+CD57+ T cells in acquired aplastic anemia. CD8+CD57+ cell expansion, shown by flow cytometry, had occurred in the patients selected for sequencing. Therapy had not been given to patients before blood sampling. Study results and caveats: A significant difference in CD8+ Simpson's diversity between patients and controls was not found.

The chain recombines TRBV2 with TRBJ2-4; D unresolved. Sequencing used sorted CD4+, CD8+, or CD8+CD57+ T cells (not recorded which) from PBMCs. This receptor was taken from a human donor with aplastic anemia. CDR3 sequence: CASSDPWNIQYF. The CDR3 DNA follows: TGTGCCAGCAGTGATCCTTGGAACATTCAGTACTTC. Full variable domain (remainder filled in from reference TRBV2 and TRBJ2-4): EPEVTQTPSHQVTQMGQEVILRCVPISNHLYFYWYRQILGQKVEFLVSFYNNEISEKSEIFDDQFSVERPDGSNFTLKIRSTKLEDSAMYFCASSDPWNIQYFGAGTRLSVL.